This TCR beta chain appears in the sequencing data of a study of blood T cells in healthy people across ages. This CDR3 is built from 14 residues. Trimming at V came to 4 bases and at J to 4 bases, leaving 5 bases not matched to a gene. Germline V gene lookup returns CDR1 SGHNT and CDR2 YYREEE (reference sequence). Primers used in a second PCR of about 6 to 11 cycles were a sample-barcoded 5' primer and a J-beta primer mix. TCRdb analysed the 5' RACE reads with MiXCR anew, one entry per CDR3 protein. The sample includes about 1 million distinct CDR3 sequences, 35% to 55% of them seen just once. The TCR comes from a woman between 55 and 75 years old in good health. Input material: blood. The chain recombines TRBV5-4 with TRBJ2-3; the match to TRBD1 covers 8 bases. CDR3 amino acids: CASSRDRRADTQYF. The CDR3 coding sequence is TGTGCCAGCAGCCGGGACAGGAGGGCAGATACGCAGTATTTT.